The 3 T cell receptor beta chains below were found in one sample sequenced in a study of CD8 T cells in ankylosing spondylitis. Each CDR3 protein gets one entry after TCRdb re-called the 5' RACE reads with MiXCR. The top ten clones hold about 19% of a sample with over 30,000 distinct CDR3 sequences, roughly 9.6% of them seen once. The sample taken for sequencing was synovial fluid, either unsorted or a sorted T cell fraction (not recorded which). These receptors were collected from a male donor with ankylosing spondylitis.

With respect to this clonotype: The DNA is left out, because the CDR3 cannot be placed on it with certainty; the CDR3 is given as TCRdb lists it. The chain recombines TRBV6-6 with TRBJ2-2. The CDR3 length is 13 residues, termini included. Germline V lookup: CDR1 MNHNY, CDR2 SVGAGI (reference sequence). CDR3 sequence reads: CASRPYTGELFFF.

This clonotype was seen at least ten times. The chain joins TRBV5-5 to TRBJ2-1; D is undetermined. The CDR3 contains 17 residues. The germline gives CDR1 SGHKS, CDR2 YYEKEE (reference sequence). Trimming pared 0 bases from V and 0 bases from J, leaving 13 bases between. Here the CDR3 reads CASSLAGSPSSYNEQFF. Written as DNA, the CDR3 is TGTGCCAGCAGCTTGGCCGGCAGCCCGAGCTCCTACAATGAGCAGTTCTTC.

This clonotype was observed many times. The chain links TRBV12-3 or TRBV12-4 to TRBJ1-1; a possible D gene is TRBD1 (5 bases). V was trimmed by 5 bases and J by 3 bases, leaving 10 bases between them. This CDR3 contains 13 residues. The CDR3 coding sequence is TGTGCCAGCAGTCACGACAGTTACACTGAAGCTTTCTTT. This gives the protein CASSHDSYTEAFF.